This T cell receptor beta chain was identified during a study of T cells after yellow fever vaccination. Study in general: SMART-Seq v4 Ultra Low Input handled preparation of low-cell-number fractions. Study-wide findings and caveats: Reappearance after the booster was observed for most primary-vaccination clones (about 95% CD4, almost 90% CD8).

CDR3 length: 14 residues. Trimming took 3 bases from V and 0 from J, leaving 8 bases between them. Each CDR3 protein gets one entry after TCRdb re-called the 5' RACE reads with MiXCR. The table shows about 400,000 distinct CDR3 sequences, with 6% to 8% occurring only once. This clonotype came up a few times. The antigen is not known. This TCR was recovered from a man aged 30-40 years who received the YFV17D yellow fever vaccine. The sample here was PBMCs, taken 5 days after the yellow fever booster vaccination. The chain combines TRBV12-3 or TRBV12-4 with TRBJ1-2; D unresolved. The CDR3 reads CASSFEAANYGYTF. In DNA, the CDR3 is TGTGCCAGCAGTTTTGAGGCAGCTAACTATGGCTACACCTTC.